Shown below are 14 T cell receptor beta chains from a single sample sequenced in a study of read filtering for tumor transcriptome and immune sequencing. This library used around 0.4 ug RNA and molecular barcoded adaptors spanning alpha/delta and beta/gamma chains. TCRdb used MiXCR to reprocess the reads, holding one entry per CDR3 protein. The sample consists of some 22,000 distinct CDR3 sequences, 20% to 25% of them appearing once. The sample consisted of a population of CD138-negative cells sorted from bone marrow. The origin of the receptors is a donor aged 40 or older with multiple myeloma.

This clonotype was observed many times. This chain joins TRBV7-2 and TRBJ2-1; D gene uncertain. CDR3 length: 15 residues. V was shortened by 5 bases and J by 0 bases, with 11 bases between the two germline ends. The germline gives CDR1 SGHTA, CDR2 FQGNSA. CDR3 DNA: TGTGCCAGCAGCCCCTGGGGTACCTCCTACAATGAGCAGTTCTTC. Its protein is CASSPWGTSYNEQFF.

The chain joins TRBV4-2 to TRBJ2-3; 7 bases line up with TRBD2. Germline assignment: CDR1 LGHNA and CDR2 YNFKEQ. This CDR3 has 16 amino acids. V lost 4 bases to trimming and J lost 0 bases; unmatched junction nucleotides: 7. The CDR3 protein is CASSLLTSVSTDTQYF. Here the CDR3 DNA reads TGTGCCAGCAGCCTCTTAACTAGCGTCAGCACAGATACGCAGTATTTT.

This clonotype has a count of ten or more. The chain's CDR3 is CASRDRVSYEQYF. The CDR3 DNA is TGTGCCAGCAGGGACAGGGTTAGCTACGAGCAGTACTTC. The chain employs TRBV28 and TRBJ2-7; 8 bases match TRBD1. CDR1 MDHEN and CDR2 SYDVKM come from the germline V gene. V was pared by 6 bases and J by 3 bases, with 4 bases of the junction left unmatched. The CDR3 loop spans 13 amino acids.

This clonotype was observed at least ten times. CDR3: CASSQSTPYEQYF. As DNA, the CDR3 is TGCGCCAGCAGTCAATCGACCCCCTACGAGCAGTACTTC. This chain connects TRBV23-1 to TRBJ2-7; D ambiguous. TRBV23-1 is classed as an ORF, of uncertain function. With 0 bases removed from V and 2 bases from J, the gap between germline ends came to 5 bases. This CDR3 is built from 13 residues.

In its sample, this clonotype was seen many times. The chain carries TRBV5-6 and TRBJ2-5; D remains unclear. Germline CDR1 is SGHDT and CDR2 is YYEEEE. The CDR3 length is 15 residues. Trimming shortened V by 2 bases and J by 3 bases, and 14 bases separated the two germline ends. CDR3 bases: TGTGCCAGCAGCTTCACCTCAGTATCGAAAGAGACCCAGTACTTC. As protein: CASSFTSVSKETQYF.

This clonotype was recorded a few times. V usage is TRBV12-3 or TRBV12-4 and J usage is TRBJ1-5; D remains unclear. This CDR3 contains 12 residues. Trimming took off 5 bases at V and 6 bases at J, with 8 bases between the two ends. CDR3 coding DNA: TGTGCCAGCAGTCCTTCGGGTCAGCCCCAGCATTTT. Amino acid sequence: CASSPSGQPQHF.

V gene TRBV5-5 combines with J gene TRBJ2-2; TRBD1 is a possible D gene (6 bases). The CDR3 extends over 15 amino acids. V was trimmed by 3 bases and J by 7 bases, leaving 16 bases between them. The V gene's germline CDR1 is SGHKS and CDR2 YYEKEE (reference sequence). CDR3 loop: CASSSRSGAGGELFF. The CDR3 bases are TGTGCCAGCAGCTCGAGGTCAGGGGCTGGCGGGGAGCTGTTTTTT. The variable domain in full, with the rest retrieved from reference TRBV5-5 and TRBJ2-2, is DAGVTQSPTHLIKTRGQQVTLRCSPISGHKSVSWYQQVLGQGPQFIFQYYEKEERGRGNFPDRFSARQFPNYSSELNVNALLLGDSALYLCASSSRSGAGGELFFGEGSRLTVL.

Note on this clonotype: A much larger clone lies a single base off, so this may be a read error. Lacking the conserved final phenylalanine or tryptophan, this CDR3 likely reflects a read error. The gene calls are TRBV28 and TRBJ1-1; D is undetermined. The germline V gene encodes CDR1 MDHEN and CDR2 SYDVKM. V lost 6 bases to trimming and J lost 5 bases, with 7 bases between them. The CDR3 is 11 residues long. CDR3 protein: CASRGFTEAFS. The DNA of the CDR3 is TGTGCCAGCAGGGGTTTTACTGAAGCTTTCTCT.

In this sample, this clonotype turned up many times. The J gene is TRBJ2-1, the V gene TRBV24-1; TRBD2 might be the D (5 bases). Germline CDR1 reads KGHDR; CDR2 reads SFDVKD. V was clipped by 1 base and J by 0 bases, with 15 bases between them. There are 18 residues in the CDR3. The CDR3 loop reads CATSDFGGRLGSYNEQFF. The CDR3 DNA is TGTGCCACCAGTGATTTCGGCGGGCGACTTGGCTCCTACAATGAGCAGTTCTTC.

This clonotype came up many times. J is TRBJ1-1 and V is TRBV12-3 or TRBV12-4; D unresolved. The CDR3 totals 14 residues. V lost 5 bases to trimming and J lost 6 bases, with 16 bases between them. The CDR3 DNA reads TGTGCCAGCAGTCCCCAATCTATTGGGGCTGAAGCTTTCTTT. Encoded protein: CASSPQSIGAEAFF.

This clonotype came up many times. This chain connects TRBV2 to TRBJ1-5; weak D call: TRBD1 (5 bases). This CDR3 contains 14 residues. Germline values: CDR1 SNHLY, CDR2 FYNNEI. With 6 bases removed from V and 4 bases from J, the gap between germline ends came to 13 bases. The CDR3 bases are TGTGCCAGCAGGACCAGGGCAGGTAATCAGCCCCAGCATTTT. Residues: CASRTRAGNQPQHF.

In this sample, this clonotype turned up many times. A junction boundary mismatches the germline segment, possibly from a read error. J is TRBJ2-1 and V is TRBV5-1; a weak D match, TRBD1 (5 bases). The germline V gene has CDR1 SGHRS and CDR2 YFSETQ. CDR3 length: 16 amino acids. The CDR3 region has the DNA TGTGCCAGCAGCTCCCGGACATTTGTCTCCTACAATGAGCAGTTCTTC. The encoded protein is CASSSRTFVSYNEQFF.

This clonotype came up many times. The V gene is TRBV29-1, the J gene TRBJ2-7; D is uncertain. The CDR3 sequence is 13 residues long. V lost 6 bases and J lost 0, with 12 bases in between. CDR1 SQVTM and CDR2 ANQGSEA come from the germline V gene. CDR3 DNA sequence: TGCAGCGTCTATTTCCATAGCTCCTACGAGCAGTACTTC. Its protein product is CSVYFHSSYEQYF.

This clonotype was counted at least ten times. CDR3 sequence reads: CASSPRLAGTTDTQYF. The CDR3 region has the DNA TGTGCCAGCAGCCCGAGACTAGCGGGAACCACAGATACGCAGTATTTT. This chain links TRBV7-8 with TRBJ2-3, with 11 bases identical to TRBD2. The CDR3 consists of 16 residues. Germline lookup yields CDR1 SGHVS and CDR2 FQNEAQ. Losses at the gene ends were 5 bases for V and 2 bases for J; bases not matched to a gene: 6. The full variable domain, rest sourced from reference TRBV7-8 and TRBJ2-3, is GAGVSQSPRYKVAKRGQDVALRCDPISGHVSLFWYQQALGQGPEFLTYFQNEAQLDKSGLPSDRFFAERPEGSVSTLKIQRTQQEDSAVYLCASSPRLAGTTDTQYFGPGTRLTVL.